This TCR beta chain was retrieved from a study of shared clonotypes between healthy human individuals. Overall study results and limits: Rarefaction indicated that sorted-subset sequencing remained incomplete although depth was large. Across four donors, naive CD4 shared roughly 5.1%, naive CD8 around 3.5%, memory CD4 more than 2%, memory CD8 approximately 0.4%.

The CD4+ fraction was divided into a CD45RA+ naive subset and a CD45RA-negative memory subset. As regards this clone: Its target is unknown.

The material for each subset, its genomic DNA, was split evenly across several immunoSEQ plates. Measured with immunoSEQ multiplex PCR; TCRdb has only the in-frame clones, and not every one. Of millions of clones listed, roughly 94% are singletons. This CDR3 contains 15 residues. The germline gives CDR1 SNHLY, CDR2 FYNNEI. Germline trimming cut 4 bases from V and 1 base from J; bases unmatched to any gene: 4. The sequence came from a man between 18 and 35 years old in good health. The V gene is TRBV2, the J gene TRBJ1-3; 7 bases line up with TRBD1. Sequences were obtained from naive CD4+ T cells sorted from blood. The subset is: CD45RA+ positively selected. Written as DNA, the CDR3 is TGTGCCAGCAGTGGGGGACAGACATCTGGAAACACCATATATTTT. The encoded protein is CASSGGQTSGNTIYF.